A selection of T cell receptor beta chains follows, all from one sample in a study of T cells in Graves' hyperthyroidism and ophthalmopathy. One entry per CDR3 protein results from TCRdb running MiXCR on the multiplex PCR reads. The sample carries 480,000 or so distinct CDR3 sequences, approximately 15% recorded once. The source material was blood. The origin of the receptors is a woman between 18 and 30 years old with Graves' hyperthyroidism. CDR3s include the opening cysteine and the closing phenylalanine or tryptophan. The D gene is left open where the match is weak. Some rows mark clone size as missing; the rest say once, few, many or name a class of expanded clone.

. | TRBJ2-3 | TRBV6-1 | many | CASSYGLYTDTQYF | TGTGCCAGCAGTTACGGGCTTTACACAGATACGCAGTATTTT
. | TRBJ1-4 | TRBV6-1 | . | CASFQGSTNEKLFF | TGTGCCAGCTTCCAGGGGTCGACTAATGAAAAACTGTTTTTT
. | TRBJ2-2 | TRBV30 | many | CAWSVKKGGTGTGELFF | TGTGCCTGGAGCGTGAAAAAGGGGGGGACGGGGACCGGGGAGCTGTTTTTT
TRBD1 | TRBJ2-6 | TRBV12-3/TRBV12-4 | few | CASGLFTGGDANVLTF | TGTGCCAGCGGACTTTTTACAGGGGGCGACGCCAACGTCCTGACTTTC
. | TRBJ2-5 | TRBV2 | many | CASSEGQPQETQYF | TGTGCCAGCAGTGAAGGACAGCCTCAAGAGACCCAGTACTTC
. | TRBJ2-7 | TRBV27 | many | CASSFRDSSYEQYF | TGTGCCAGCAGTTTCCGGGATAGCTCCTACGAGCAGTACTTC
. | TRBJ2-5 | TRBV7-2 | many | CASSLMGGRVETQYF | TGTGCCAGCAGCTTAATGGGGGGGCGGGTAGAGACCCAGTACTTC
TRBD2 | TRBJ2-3 | TRBV7-3 | . | CATSTGTSGRGVDTQYF | TGTGCCACCTCGACCGGGACTAGCGGGAGGGGAGTTGATACGCAGTATTTT
. | TRBJ1-4 | TRBV19 | few | CASSIFSATNEKLFF | TGTGCCAGTAGTATCTTTTCTGCAACTAATGAAAAACTGTTTTTT
. | TRBJ2-3 | TRBV2 | many | CASSPLGADTQYF | TGTGCCAGCAGCCCACTAGGTGCAGATACGCAGTATTTT
. | TRBJ2-4 | TRBV12-3/TRBV12-4 | many | CASSSVDTNIQYF | TGTGCCAGCAGTTCCGTCGATACAAACATTCAGTACTTC
. | TRBJ2-2 | TRBV6-1 | few | CASSSPGTGIREGLSGELFF | TGTGCCAGCAGTAGCCCCGGGACAGGGATCCGGGAGGGCCTCTCCGGGGAGCTGTTTTTT
. | TRBJ2-7 | TRBV5-1 | . | CASSLVHGEEQYF | TGCGCCAGCAGCTTGGTCCATGGGGAAGAGCAGTACTTC
TRBD1 | TRBJ1-2 | TRBV20-1 | many | CSAGAGTGGGGYTF | TGCAGTGCTGGTGCCGGGACAGGGGGCGGAGGCTACACCTTC
TRBD1 | TRBJ2-7 | TRBV5-1 | many | CASSSPGQVSYEQYF | TGCGCCAGCAGCTCGCCGGGACAGGTCTCCTACGAGCAGTACTTC
. | TRBJ1-2 | TRBV20-1 | . | CSAARGADGYTF | TGCAGTGCCGCGCGGGGGGCGGATGGCTACACCTTC
TRBD1 | TRBJ1-1 | TRBV9 | few | CASSVDGTGNTEAFF | TGTGCCAGCAGCGTAGATGGGACAGGGAACACTGAAGCTTTCTTT
. | TRBJ1-2 | TRBV5-4 | few | CASSLRESRGGYTF | TGTGCCAGCAGCTTGCGGGAGTCGCGGGGTGGCTACACCTTC
. | TRBJ1-5 | TRBV20-1 | . | CSARVGHNQPQHF | TGCAGTGCGAGGGTGGGGCACAATCAGCCCCAGCATTTT
TRBD1 | TRBJ2-1 | TRBV11-2 | many | CASSSSTGEASENFNEQFF | TGTGCCAGCAGCTCCTCGACAGGGGAGGCTAGCGAGAACTTCAATGAGCAGTTCTTC
TRBD1 | TRBJ2-7 | TRBV12-3/TRBV12-4 | many | CASRQTDRGHVEQYF | TGTGCCAGCAGACAGACGGACAGGGGGCATGTCGAGCAGTACTTC
. | TRBJ1-2 | TRBV6-4 | . | CASSVRNRPLFYGYTF | TGTGCCAGCAGTGTTAGGAACAGACCTTTATTCTATGGCTACACCTTC
. | TRBJ1-2 | TRBV20-1 | few | CSATVLGAYGYTF | TGCAGTGCTACCGTCCTGGGGGCCTATGGCTACACCTTC
. | TRBJ2-5 | TRBV5-1 | . | CASSLVLLASEETQYF | TGCGCCAGCAGCTTAGTCTTGCTAGCGTCCGAGGAGACCCAGTACTTC
. | TRBJ1-2 | TRBV7-3 | many | CASSFPGPVGDGYTF | TGTGCCAGCAGCTTCCCCGGACCCGTCGGGGATGGCTACACCTTC
TRBD2 | TRBJ2-5 | TRBV30 | many | CAWSPSGASQETQYF | TGTGCCTGGAGTCCTAGCGGGGCGTCCCAAGAGACCCAGTACTTC
. | TRBJ2-3 | TRBV19 | few | CASSRVHRNKRDTQYF | TGTGCCAGTAGTCGTGTACACCGGAACAAGAGGGATACGCAGTATTTT
TRBD1 | TRBJ1-2 | TRBV29-1 | . | CSAEPRGGLFGYTF | TGCAGCGCCGAACCCAGGGGGGGGCTCTTTGGCTACACCTTC
. | TRBJ2-6 | TRBV3-1 | many | CASSLQRYSGANVLTF | TGTGCCAGCAGCCTTCAGCGGTACTCTGGGGCCAACGTCCTGACTTTC
. | TRBJ2-3 | TRBV2 | many | CASSEPTIVRGIPDTQYF | TGTGCCAGCAGTGAACCTACTATTGTGAGGGGGATTCCAGATACGCAGTATTTT
TRBD1 | TRBJ1-1 | TRBV12-3/TRBV12-4 | many | CASRASGGIGEAFF | TGTGCCAGCAGGGCTTCAGGGGGCATTGGTGAAGCTTTCTTT
. | TRBJ1-2 | TRBV12-3/TRBV12-4 | many | CASSLGGAYGYTF | TGTGCCAGCAGTTTAGGGGGAGCCTATGGCTACACCTTC
TRBD2 | TRBJ2-1 | TRBV7-2 | few | CASSYRLAGYNEQFF | TGTGCCAGCAGCTATAGGCTAGCGGGATACAATGAGCAGTTCTTC
TRBD1 | TRBJ2-3 | TRBV29-1 | many | CSVALDRRTDTQYF | TGCAGCGTTGCCCTGGACAGGCGGACAGATACGCAGTATTTT
TRBD2 | TRBJ2-5 | TRBV5-1 | few | CASSWGGRRDQETQYF | TGCGCCAGCAGCTGGGGCGGGAGGCGGGACCAAGAGACCCAGTACTTC
. | TRBJ1-4 | TRBV11-2 | many | CASSPNRVREKLFF | TGTGCCAGCAGCCCCAACAGGGTCCGAGAAAAACTGTTTTTT
. | TRBJ2-3 | TRBV11-2 | many | CASSRTHYRTDESTDTQYF | TGTGCCAGCAGCAGAACTCATTACCGCACGGATGAGAGCACAGATACGCAGTATTTT
. | TRBJ1-2 | TRBV24-1 | . | CATSAWGDYGYTF | TGTGCCACCAGTGCATGGGGGGACTATGGCTACACCTTC
TRBD1 | TRBJ2-2 | TRBV10-3 | . | CAISGTGDTGELFF | TGTGCCATCAGTGGGACAGGTGACACCGGGGAGCTGTTTTTT
. | TRBJ2-1 | TRBV11-2 | many | CASSPRPQGLYNEQFF | TGTGCCAGCAGCCCGCGCCCACAGGGTCTCTACAATGAGCAGTTCTTC
. | TRBJ2-2 | TRBV27 | many | CASSLFGPDNTGELFF | TGTGCCAGCAGTTTATTTGGCCCCGATAACACCGGGGAGCTGTTTTTT
. | TRBJ2-7 | TRBV28 | many | CASSDPGGEQYF | TGTGCCAGCAGTGACCCAGGGGGGGAGCAGTACTTC
. | TRBJ1-2 | TRBV19 | many | CASSGNYGYTF | TGTGCCAGTAGCGGGAACTATGGCTACACCTTC
. | TRBJ2-2 | TRBV20-1 | few | CSARVRRDTGELFF | TGCAGTGCTAGAGTCCGCAGGGACACCGGGGAGCTGTTTTTT
. | TRBJ2-3 | TRBV9 | . | CASSASDRTDTQYF | TGTGCCAGCAGCGCGAGCGACCGCACAGATACGCAGTATTTT
. | TRBJ2-7 | TRBV5-6 | . | CASSAFTKASYEQYF | TGTGCCAGCAGCGCATTCACTAAAGCCTCCTACGAGCAGTACTTC
. | TRBJ1-2 | TRBV19 | few | CASSRLTTGYTF | TGTGCCAGTAGTAGATTAACTACTGGCTACACCTTC
TRBD2 | TRBJ2-2 | TRBV6-1 | few | CASSSLALGTGELFF | TGTGCCAGCAGCTCACTAGCGCTGGGGACCGGGGAGCTGTTTTTT
. | TRBJ2-3 | TRBV7-2 | few | CASSLELSTQYF | TGTGCCAGCAGCTTAGAGCTTAGTACGCAGTATTTT
. | TRBJ1-2 | TRBV2 | . | CASSEVGIGGRIDYGYTF | TGTGCCAGCAGTGAAGTAGGGATAGGTGGGCGAATCGACTATGGCTACACCTTC
TRBD1 | TRBJ1-5 | TRBV6-2/TRBV6-3 | . | CASSTRDRGQPQHF | TGTGCCAGCAGTACCCGGGACAGGGGTCAGCCCCAGCATTTT
TRBD1 | TRBJ1-2 | TRBV12-3/TRBV12-4 | . | CASGQGHGYTF | TGTGCCTCAGGACAGGGGCATGGCTACACCTTC
. | TRBJ2-7 | TRBV12-3/TRBV12-4 | . | CASSRQEGNYEQYF | TGTGCCAGCAGTAGACAGGAGGGAAACTACGAGCAGTACTTC
TRBD1 | TRBJ2-3 | TRBV29-1 | many | CSVSPGQGTDTQYF | TGCAGCGTATCCCCGGGACAGGGGACAGATACGCAGTATTTT
. | TRBJ2-5 | TRBV9 | many | CASQKGVWETQYF | TGTGCCAGCCAGAAGGGAGTTTGGGAGACCCAGTACTTC